Listed below are T cell receptor beta chains from one sample, sequenced in a study of blood T cell repertoires in COVID-19. Only in-frame clones appear in the TCRdb table, and some are missing; sequencing was by immunoSEQ multiplex PCR. The repertoire includes hundreds of thousands of clones, around 90% of them detected once, and 2.6% sits in the top ten. Sequencing was carried out using PBMCs or T cells enriched from blood (not recorded which). Every receptor here comes from a man in his 60s who had recovered from COVID-19. Both conserved end residues are part of each CDR3. The D gene is left open where the match is weak. Expanded clones get a size class; other rows say once, few or many, or leave the size out.

once | TRBJ1-5 | - | TRBV4-2 | CASSQEVGGSYQPQHF | TGTGCCAGCAGCCAAGAAGTCGGGGGTTCGTATCAGCCCCAGCATTTT
- | TRBJ2-7 | TRBD2 | TRBV7-3 | CASSLTSPRGSGGEQYF | TGTGCCAGCAGCTTAACGAGCCCCAGAGGGAGCGGGGGCGAGCAGTACTTC
- | TRBJ2-1 | - | TRBV5-6 | CASSLRREQFF | TGTGCCAGCAGCTTGAGGAGGGAGCAGTTCTTC
- | TRBJ1-3 | - | TRBV27 | CASAGPGGRPIYF | TGTGCCTCCGCGGGGCCAGGCGGTCGGCCCATATATTTT
- | TRBJ2-3 | - | TRBV14 | CASSQLRGSTDTQYF | TGTGCCAGCAGCCAATTGAGGGGGTCGACAGATACGCAGTATTTT
- | TRBJ2-7 | - | TRBV11-2 | CASSLGRAYEQYF | TGTGCCAGCAGCTTAGGCAGGGCATACGAGCAGTACTTC
- | TRBJ2-5 | - | TRBV6-5 | CASSYSGPGETQYF | TGTGCCAGCAGTTACTCAGGTCCGGGAGAGACCCAGTACTTC
- | TRBJ2-5 | - | TRBV30 | CAWGLQETQYF | TGTGCCTGGGGACTTCAAGAGACCCAGTACTTC
- | TRBJ2-7 | - | TRBV6-2/TRBV6-3 | CASSLLGHLYEQYF | TGTGCCAGCAGCCTCCTAGGACATTTATACGAGCAGTACTTC
- | TRBJ2-7 | - | TRBV5-1 | CASSPTGLSYEQYF | TGCGCCAGCAGCCCAACAGGGCTATCCTACGAGCAGTACTTC
- | TRBJ2-7 | TRBD1 | TRBV6-5 | CASRTGGTGAYEQYF | TGTGCCAGCAGAACCGGGGGGACAGGGGCCTACGAGCAGTACTTC
- | TRBJ1-2 | - | TRBV6-5 | CASTRAGVGYGYTF | TGTGCCAGCACTCGGGCAGGGGTTGGCTATGGCTACACCTTC
- | TRBJ1-2 | TRBD1 | TRBV3-1/TRBV3-2 | CASSQGPSGGSGYTF | TGTGCCAGCAGCCAGGGACCTTCAGGGGGCTCTGGCTACACCTTC
once | TRBJ2-7 | TRBD1 | TRBV18 | CASSWDRHDEQYF | TGTGCCAGCTCATGGGACAGGCACGACGAGCAGTACTTC
- | TRBJ2-1 | TRBD2 | TRBV5-1 | CASSQTSGVYNEQFF | TGCGCCAGCAGCCAGACTAGCGGGGTTTACAATGAGCAGTTCTTC
- | TRBJ1-5 | - | TRBV9 | CASSVGLQGQPQHF | TGTGCCAGCAGCGTAGGTCTTCAGGGACAGCCCCAGCATTTT
once | TRBJ1-5 | - | TRBV4-2 | CASSQDRQVQQPQHF | TGTGCCAGCAGCCAAGATCGGCAGGTTCAACAGCCCCAGCATTTT
- | TRBJ2-2 | TRBD1 | TRBV27 | CASSTSPGQINTGELFF | TGTGCCAGCAGTACCTCTCCGGGACAGATTAACACCGGGGAGCTGTTTTTT
- | TRBJ1-1 | TRBD1 | TRBV28 | CASSLLGQRNTEAFF | TGTGCCAGCAGTTTATTGGGACAGAGGAACACTGAAGCTTTCTTT
- | TRBJ2-5 | TRBD1 | TRBV7-2 | CASSERDRGQTQYF | TGTGCCAGCAGCGAGCGGGACAGGGGACAGACCCAGTACTTC
- | TRBJ1-1 | TRBD1 | TRBV27 | CASSPIAGTGFLLTEAFF | TGTGCCAGCAGTCCGATAGCCGGGACAGGGTTTTTACTCACTGAAGCTTTCTTT
- | TRBJ2-2 | TRBD2 | TRBV9 | CASRELAGDTGELFF | TGTGCCAGCAGAGAACTAGCGGGAGACACCGGGGAGCTGTTTTTT
- | TRBJ2-7 | - | TRBV5-1 | CASSLLSGNEQYF | TGCGCCAGCAGCTTGTTATCCGGGAACGAGCAGTACTTC
- | TRBJ1-1 | TRBD1 | TRBV29-1 | CSVDPRDRDNTEAFF | TGCAGCGTGGATCCCCGGGACAGGGACAACACTGAAGCTTTCTTT
- | TRBJ2-3 | TRBD2 | TRBV9 | CASTPGGSTDTQYF | TGTGCCAGCACCCCGGGGGGTAGCACAGATACGCAGTATTTT
- | TRBJ2-2 | - | TRBV2 | CASSVPQGNTGELFF | TGTGCCAGCAGTGTCCCACAGGGGAACACCGGGGAGCTGTTTTTT
- | TRBJ1-1 | TRBD1 | TRBV28 | CASSLSTGMGTEAFF | TGTGCCAGCAGTCTCTCGACAGGGATGGGCACTGAAGCTTTCTTT
few | TRBJ2-5 | - | TRBV6-5 | CASSLNQETQYF | TGTGCCAGCAGTCTTAACCAAGAGACCCAGTACTTC
once | TRBJ1-6 | - | TRBV6-1 | CASSEAPRNNSPLHF | TGTGCCAGCAGTGAAGCGCCCAGGAATAATTCACCCCTCCACTTT
- | TRBJ2-2 | - | TRBV11-1 | CASSSLGQINTGELFF | TGTGCCAGCAGCTCCCTCGGACAGATAAACACCGGGGAGCTGTTTTTT
- | TRBJ2-7 | - | TRBV5-1 | CASSPTGPYEQYF | TGCGCCAGCAGCCCGACAGGCCCGTACGAGCAGTACTTC
- | TRBJ2-3 | - | TRBV6-5 | CASSHRPPGADTQYF | TGTGCCAGCAGCCACCGGCCCCCCGGGGCAGATACGCAGTATTTT